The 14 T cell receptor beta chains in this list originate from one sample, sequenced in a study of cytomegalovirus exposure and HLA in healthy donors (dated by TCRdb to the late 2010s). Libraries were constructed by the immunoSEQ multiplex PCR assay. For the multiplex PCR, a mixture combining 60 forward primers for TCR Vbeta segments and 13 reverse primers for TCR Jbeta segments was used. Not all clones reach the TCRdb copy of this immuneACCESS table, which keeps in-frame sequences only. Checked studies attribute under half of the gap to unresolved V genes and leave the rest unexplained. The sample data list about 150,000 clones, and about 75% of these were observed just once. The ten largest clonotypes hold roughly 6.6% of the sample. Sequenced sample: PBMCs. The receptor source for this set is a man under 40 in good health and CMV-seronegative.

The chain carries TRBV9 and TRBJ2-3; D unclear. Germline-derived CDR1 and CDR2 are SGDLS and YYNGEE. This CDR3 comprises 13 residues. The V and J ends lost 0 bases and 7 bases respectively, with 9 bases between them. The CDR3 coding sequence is TGTGCCAGCAGCGTAGAAAGTAAGCATACGCAGTATTTT. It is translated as CASSVESKHTQYF.

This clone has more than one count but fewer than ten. CDR3 region: CASSPNRDRGRHEQYF. CDR3 nucleotide sequence: TGTGCCAGCAGTCCTAACCGGGACAGGGGACGGCACGAGCAGTACTTC. This chain joins TRBV28 and TRBJ2-7; 10 bases are a match to TRBD1. The germline gives CDR1 MDHEN, CDR2 SYDVKM. The V and J ends lost 5 bases and 5 bases, in that order; junction bases with no gene match: 12. The CDR3 is 16 residues long. Full variable domain (remainder filled in from reference TRBV28 and TRBJ2-7): DVKVTQSSRYLVKRTGEKVFLECVQDMDHENMFWYRQDPGLGLRLIYFSYDVKMKEKGDIPEGYSVSREKKERFSLILESASTNQTSMYLCASSPNRDRGRHEQYFGPGTRLTVT.

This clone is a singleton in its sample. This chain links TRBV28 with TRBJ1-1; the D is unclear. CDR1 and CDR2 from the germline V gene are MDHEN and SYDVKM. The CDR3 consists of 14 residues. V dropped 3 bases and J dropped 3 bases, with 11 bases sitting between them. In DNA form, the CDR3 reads TGTGCCAGCAGTTTGAGCAGGCGGGACACTGAAGCTTTCTTT. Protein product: CASSLSRRDTEAFF.

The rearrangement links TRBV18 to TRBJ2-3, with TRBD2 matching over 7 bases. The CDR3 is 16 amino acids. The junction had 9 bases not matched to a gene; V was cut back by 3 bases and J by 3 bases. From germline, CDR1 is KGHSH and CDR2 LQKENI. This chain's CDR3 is CASSPRGVLGTDTQYF. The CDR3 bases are TGTGCCAGCTCACCCCGGGGGGTTCTTGGGACAGATACGCAGTATTTT.

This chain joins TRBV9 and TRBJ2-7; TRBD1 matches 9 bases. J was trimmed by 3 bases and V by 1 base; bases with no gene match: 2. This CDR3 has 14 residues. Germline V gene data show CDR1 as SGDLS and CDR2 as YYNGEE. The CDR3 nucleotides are TGTGCCAGCAGCGTATCGGGACAGGGCTACGAGCAGTACTTC. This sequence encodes CASSVSGQGYEQYF.

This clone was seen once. The CDR3 region is CASSLVTGDTEAFF. CDR3 nucleotide sequence: TGCGCCAGCAGCTTGGTCACGGGGGACACTGAAGCTTTCTTT. This rearrangement joins TRBV5-1 to TRBJ1-1; weak D call: TRBD1 (5 bases). Germline CDR1 and CDR2: SGHRS and YFSETQ. The CDR3 runs to 14 residues. Trimming removed 0 bases at V and 3 bases at J, with 9 bases between. Full variable domain (remainder filled in from reference TRBV5-1 and TRBJ1-1): KAGVTQTPRYLIKTRGQQVTLSCSPISGHRSVSWYQQTPGQGLQFLFEYFSETQRNKGNFPGRFSGRQFSNSRSEMNVSTLELGDSALYLCASSLVTGDTEAFFGQGTRLTVV.

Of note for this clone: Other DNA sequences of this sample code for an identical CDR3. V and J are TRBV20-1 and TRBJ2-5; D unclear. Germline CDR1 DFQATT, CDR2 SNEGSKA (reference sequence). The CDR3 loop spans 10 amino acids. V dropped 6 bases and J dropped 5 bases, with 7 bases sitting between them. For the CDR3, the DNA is TGCAGTGCGAGGCGGGAGACCCAGTACTTC. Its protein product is CSARRETQYF.

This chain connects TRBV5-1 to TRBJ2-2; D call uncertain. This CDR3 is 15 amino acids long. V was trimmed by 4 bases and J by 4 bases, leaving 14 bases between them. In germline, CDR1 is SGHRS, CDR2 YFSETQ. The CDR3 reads CASSAGSSLTGELFF. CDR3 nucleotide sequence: TGCGCCAGCAGCGCCGGCAGTAGCCTCACCGGGGAGCTGTTTTTT.

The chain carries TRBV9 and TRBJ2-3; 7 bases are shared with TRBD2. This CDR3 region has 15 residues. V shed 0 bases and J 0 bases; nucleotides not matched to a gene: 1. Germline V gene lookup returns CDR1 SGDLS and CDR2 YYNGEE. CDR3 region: CASSVAGGSTDTQYF. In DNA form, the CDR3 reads TGTGCCAGCAGCGTAGCGGGGGGTAGCACAGATACGCAGTATTTT.

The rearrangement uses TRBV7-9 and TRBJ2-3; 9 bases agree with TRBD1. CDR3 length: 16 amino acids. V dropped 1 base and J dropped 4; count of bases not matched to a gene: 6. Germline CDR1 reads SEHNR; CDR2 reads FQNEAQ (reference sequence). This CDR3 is CASSLEGQGSPDTQYF. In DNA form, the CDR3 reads TGTGCCAGCAGCTTAGAGGGACAGGGTAGTCCAGATACGCAGTATTTT. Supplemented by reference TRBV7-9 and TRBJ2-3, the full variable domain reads DTGVSQNPRHKITKRGQNVTFRCDPISEHNRLYWYRQTLGQGPEFLTYFQNEAQLEKSRLLSDRFSAERPKGSFSTLEIQRTEQGDSAMYLCASSLEGQGSPDTQYFGPGTRLTVL.

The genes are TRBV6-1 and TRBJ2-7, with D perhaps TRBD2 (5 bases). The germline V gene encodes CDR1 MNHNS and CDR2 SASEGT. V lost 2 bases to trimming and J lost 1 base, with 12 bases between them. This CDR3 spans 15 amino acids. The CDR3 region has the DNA TGTGCCAGCAGTGAAAAGACTACACGGTCCTACGAGCAGTACTTC. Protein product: CASSEKTTRSYEQYF.

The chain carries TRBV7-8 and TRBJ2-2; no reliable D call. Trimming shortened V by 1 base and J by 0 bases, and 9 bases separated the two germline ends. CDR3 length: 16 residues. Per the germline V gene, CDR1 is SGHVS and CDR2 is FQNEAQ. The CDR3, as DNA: TGTGCCAGCAGCTTAGTCGAGATTGCGAACACCGGGGAGCTGTTTTTT. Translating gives CASSLVEIANTGELFF.

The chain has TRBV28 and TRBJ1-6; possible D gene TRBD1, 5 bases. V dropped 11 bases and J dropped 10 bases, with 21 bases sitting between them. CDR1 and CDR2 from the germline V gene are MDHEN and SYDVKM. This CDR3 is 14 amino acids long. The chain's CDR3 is CAYREQGLRSPLHF. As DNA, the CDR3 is TGTGCCTATCGGGAGCAGGGACTTCGGTCACCCCTCCACTTT.

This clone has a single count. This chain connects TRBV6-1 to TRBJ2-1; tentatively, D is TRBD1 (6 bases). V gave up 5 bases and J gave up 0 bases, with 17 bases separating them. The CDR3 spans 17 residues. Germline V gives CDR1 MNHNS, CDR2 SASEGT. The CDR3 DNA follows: TGTGCCAGCAGTAAAGGGACACTACCCCGCTCCTACAATGAGCAGTTCTTC. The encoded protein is CASSKGTLPRSYNEQFF.